This paragraph covers one TCR beta chain sequence. Its antigen is unidentified. The V and J ends lost 2 bases and 5 bases respectively, with 16 bases between them. Germline loops: CDR1 LNHDA, CDR2 SQIVND (reference sequence). The CDR3 runs to 16 residues. These data originate in a study of cytomegalovirus exposure and HLA in healthy donors. Study observations and caveats: DRB1 had the most TCR associations and HLA-C the fewest, a later analysis found, with rates varying by HLA locus. Per a later analysis, about 17,000 TCR beta sequences showed association with HLA alleles at 0.05 false discovery rate.

The PCR used 60 Vbeta and 13 Jbeta primers. TCRdb's copy holds only in-frame clones and misses some; the assay was immunoSEQ multiplex PCR. This sample has some 150,000 clones, with around 74% found just once. The V gene is TRBV19, the J gene TRBJ2-1; D may be TRBD2 (6 bases). The TCR was taken from a female donor in good health and CMV-seronegative. Sequencing was done on a sample of PBMCs. The CDR3 DNA sequence: TGTGCCAGTAGTATATTCATAGTAGCGGAGAACAATGAGCAGTTCTTC. Translated: CASSIFIVAENNEQFF.